This T cell receptor (beta chain) was sequenced for a study of spatial heterogeneity in lung cancer (dated by TCRdb to the late 2010s). Some background on the complete study: More beta-chain than alpha-chain transcripts were consistently detected, likely reflecting higher beta-chain transcript abundance. In non-small cell lung cancer, the study made a quantitative comparison of TCR alpha and beta repertoires among multiple tumor regions, matched nontumor lung and blood. In the raw uncorrected reads, each unique combination of TCR and UMI appeared more than ten times on average. A strong correlation was found between TCR transcript counts in tumor regions and a T cell transcriptional module score from matched bulk RNA-seq. TCR repertoire features were related to nonsynonymous mutation counts determined by whole-exome sequencing of tumor tissue. At surgery, both alpha and beta chains were TCR-sequenced in 200 to 250 tumor regions, fewer than 65 matched nontumor lung samples and 56 PBMC samples. On the study overall, not on this receptor specifically: Confirming at a functional level the hypothesis that regional TCRs recognize regional mutations was considered to require additional single-cell paired TCR alpha and beta sequencing. TCR-seq coverage of tumor T cells was estimated at only around 6.7% for alpha chains and approximately 12% for beta chains. Counts of ubiquitous and regional expanded TCRs correlated with counts of ubiquitous and regional nonsynonymous mutations, respectively. The number of expanded intratumoral alpha and beta TCRs correlated with the tumor nonsynonymous mutation count.

CDR1 and CDR2, looked up from the germline V gene (reference sequence), are MNHNY and SVGAGI. The CDR3 numbers 17 residues from cysteine through phenylalanine. Only the CDR3 DNA stays, 51 bases, in frame from base 1. Relative to germline, V is missing 0 bases and J is missing 3 bases, with 8 bases of the junction outside any gene match. The time point label corresponds to: sample taken at primary tumor resection. Samples were obtained from roughly 72 patients with early-stage, untreated non-small cell lung cancer from the lung TRACERx cohort. TCR sequencing used whole RNA extracted from tumor and nontumor lung tissue, or from cryopreserved PBMC samples, without cell sorting. Patients were selected for TCR sequencing only if sufficient RNA was available from at least two tumor regions. Tumor and adjacent nontumor lung specimens were reviewed by a lung pathologist before selection. Libraries were made using 5' RACE. The data were produced on a NextSeq 500. To allow correction of PCR and sequencing errors, the TCR library protocol tagged every TCR cDNA molecule with a unique molecular identifier. Per the source publication's procedure: TCR identification, UMI-based error correction and CDR3 extraction were performed with Decombinator tools. TCRs above a frequency of 2 per 1,000, corresponding to the top 1% of the tumor frequency distribution, were defined as expanded. Expanded tumor TCRs were classed as regional if statistically deemed absent (corrected P<0.05) from at least one tumor region, otherwise ubiquitous. Each repertoire was subsampled 100 times to 5,000 TCRs, after which Renyi diversity was computed with the R vegan package. CDR3 similarity networks were built from amino acid triplet string-kernel similarity, with CDR3s being connected when pairwise similarity was above 0.82. TCRdb passed the public sequencing reads through fastp at Q25 and MiXCR, retaining productive beta sequences. Each entry is one CDR3 protein sequence, shown with its most common DNA and genes. The V and J calls and clone size are TCRdb's, not the authors'. The sample profile shows 20,000 to 25,000 distinct CDR3 sequences; over 4% of them were found once. The ten largest clonotypes hold roughly a tenth of the sample.

Regarding this clonotype: Its recognized antigen is unknown. Base-call qualities are not available, and no considerably larger clone is one nucleotide away.

Source: lung tumor tissue, taken at surgery. The rearrangement combines TRBV6-6 with TRBJ2-7, and 10 bases in between align with TRBD2. This TCR was recovered from a male donor with early-stage non-small cell lung cancer. The CDR3 region: CASSYSGSGGIYYEQYF. The nucleotide sequence reads as follows: TGTGCCAGCAGTTACTCGGGTAGCGGGGGGATTTACTACGAGCAGTACTTC.